The rows below give T cell receptor beta chains drawn from one sample of a study of graft-versus-host responses after intestinal transplantation. Antigen specificity for these receptors is unknown. The repertoire was sequenced with immunoSEQ multiplex PCR; TCRdb's copy has only in-frame clones and lacks some. Of roughly 39,000 clones listed, more than 90% are singletons. Sequencing used unstimulated CD8+ T cells sorted from spleen or lymph node cells, obtained before transplant. Every receptor here comes from a human donor who was the organ donor for an intestinal transplant. The CDR3 runs from the conserved cysteine through the conserved F or W. The D gene is left open where the match is weak. The size field is filled for only some rows; it gives once, few, many or a size class.

j_gene: TRBJ2-3
abundance: -
d_gene: TRBD2
v_gene: TRBV2
CDR3aa: CASSTSGGTDTQYF
CDR3nt: TGTGCCAGCAGTACTAGCGGGGGCACAGATACGCAGTATTTT

j_gene: TRBJ2-7
abundance: -
d_gene: -
v_gene: TRBV2
CDR3aa: CASRIKGQGVAEQYF
CDR3nt: TGTGCCAGCAGAATTAAGGGGCAGGGAGTAGCCGAGCAGTACTTC

j_gene: TRBJ2-5
abundance: -
d_gene: -
v_gene: TRBV11-2
CDR3aa: CASSWDITTGVETQYF
CDR3nt: TGTGCCAGCAGCTGGGACATCACCACCGGGGTCGAGACCCAGTACTTC

j_gene: TRBJ1-3
abundance: -
d_gene: -
v_gene: TRBV21-1
CDR3aa: CASSKAGSGNTIYF
CDR3nt: TGTGCCAGCAGCAAAGCCGGCTCTGGAAACACCATATATTTT

j_gene: TRBJ2-3
abundance: -
d_gene: -
v_gene: TRBV11-3
CDR3aa: CASPGTDTQYF
CDR3nt: TGTGCCAGCCCAGGCACAGATACGCAGTATTTT

j_gene: TRBJ1-2
abundance: -
d_gene: -
v_gene: TRBV7-9
CDR3aa: CASSLIGGNYGYTF
CDR3nt: TGTGCCAGCAGCTTAATAGGCGGGAACTATGGCTACACCTTC

j_gene: TRBJ1-1
abundance: once
d_gene: -
v_gene: TRBV4-1
CDR3aa: CASSQDPAVNTEAFF
CDR3nt: TGCGCCAGCAGCCAAGATCCCGCAGTGAACACTGAAGCTTTCTTT

j_gene: TRBJ2-3
abundance: -
d_gene: TRBD1
v_gene: TRBV27
CDR3aa: CASSFLRQGATDTQYF
CDR3nt: TGTGCCAGCAGTTTTCTTCGGCAGGGGGCCACAGATACGCAGTATTTT

j_gene: TRBJ1-6
abundance: -
d_gene: -
v_gene: TRBV5-1
CDR3aa: CASSSESSYNSPLHF
CDR3nt: TGCGCCAGCAGCTCAGAAAGCTCCTATAATTCACCCCTCCACTTT

j_gene: TRBJ1-2
abundance: -
d_gene: -
v_gene: TRBV25-1
CDR3aa: CASSESRDTHNYGYTF
CDR3nt: TGTGCCAGCAGTGAATCCCGGGACACACATAACTATGGCTACACCTTC

j_gene: TRBJ2-2
abundance: -
d_gene: TRBD2
v_gene: TRBV4-3
CDR3aa: CASSQTSRWGLAGGTNTGELFF
CDR3nt: TGCGCCAGCAGCCAGACCTCACGGTGGGGACTAGCGGGGGGAACGAACACCGGGGAGCTGTTTTTT

j_gene: TRBJ1-4
abundance: -
d_gene: -
v_gene: TRBV30
CDR3aa: CAWGGAISIF
CDR3nt: TGTGCCTGGGGTGGGGCTATTTCGATTTTT

j_gene: TRBJ1-1
abundance: -
d_gene: TRBD1
v_gene: TRBV5-4
CDR3aa: CASTTGGNTEAFF
CDR3nt: TGTGCCTCCACGACAGGGGGGAACACTGAAGCTTTCTTT

j_gene: TRBJ2-7
abundance: -
d_gene: -
v_gene: TRBV9
CDR3aa: CASSVGWRVPYEQYF
CDR3nt: TGTGCCAGCAGCGTAGGATGGAGGGTACCCTACGAGCAGTACTTC

j_gene: TRBJ1-6
abundance: -
d_gene: -
v_gene: TRBV19
CDR3aa: CASSWSQGNSPLHF
CDR3nt: TGTGCCAGTAGTTGGTCGCAGGGAAATTCACCCCTCCACTTT

j_gene: TRBJ2-3
abundance: once
d_gene: -
v_gene: TRBV11-2
CDR3aa: CASSLDPGSPTDTQYF
CDR3nt: TGTGCCAGCAGCTTAGATCCGGGGTCCCCCACAGATACGCAGTATTTT

j_gene: TRBJ2-3
abundance: -
d_gene: -
v_gene: TRBV12-5
CDR3aa: CASAESDGDTQYF
CDR3nt: TGTGCTAGTGCCGAATCGGACGGCGATACGCAGTATTTT

j_gene: TRBJ2-5
abundance: -
d_gene: TRBD2
v_gene: TRBV5-5
CDR3aa: CASSLPLAGGQETQYF
CDR3nt: TGTGCCAGCAGCCTACCTCTAGCGGGGGGTCAAGAGACCCAGTACTTC

j_gene: TRBJ1-1
abundance: -
d_gene: TRBD1
v_gene: TRBV5-1
CDR3aa: CASSPGTGVVSTEAFF
CDR3nt: TGCGCCAGCAGCCCCGGGACAGGGGTGGTTAGCACTGAAGCTTTCTTT

j_gene: TRBJ1-1
abundance: -
d_gene: -
v_gene: TRBV6-5
CDR3aa: CASSYSTSTEAFF
CDR3nt: TGTGCCAGCAGTTACTCGACGAGCACTGAAGCTTTCTTT

j_gene: TRBJ1-1
abundance: -
d_gene: TRBD1
v_gene: TRBV6-9
CDR3aa: CASSTTGGDSNTEAFF
CDR3nt: TGTGCCAGCAGTACCACAGGGGGCGATTCGAACACTGAAGCTTTCTTT

j_gene: TRBJ2-2
abundance: -
d_gene: -
v_gene: TRBV11-2
CDR3aa: CASSLDSGDGELFF
CDR3nt: TGTGCCAGCAGCTTAGATTCGGGGGACGGGGAGCTGTTTTTT

j_gene: TRBJ2-4
abundance: -
d_gene: -
v_gene: TRBV30
CDR3aa: CAWSDFFNGGLPNIQYF
CDR3nt: TGTGCCTGGAGTGATTTCTTTAATGGGGGCTTACCAAACATTCAGTACTTC

j_gene: TRBJ1-1
abundance: -
d_gene: -
v_gene: TRBV29-1
CDR3aa: CSVEDGGLGTEAFF
CDR3nt: TGCAGCGTTGAAGATGGGGGGCTCGGCACTGAAGCTTTCTTT

j_gene: TRBJ2-7
abundance: -
d_gene: -
v_gene: TRBV11-2
CDR3aa: CASFPLGGAYEQYF
CDR3nt: TGTGCCAGTTTCCCCTTAGGCGGCGCCTACGAGCAGTACTTC

j_gene: TRBJ2-3
abundance: -
d_gene: -
v_gene: TRBV11-2
CDR3aa: CASTWDGGSTDTQYF
CDR3nt: TGTGCCAGCACCTGGGATGGCGGGAGCACAGATACGCAGTATTTT

j_gene: TRBJ1-1
abundance: once
d_gene: TRBD1
v_gene: TRBV4-2
CDR3aa: CASSQGLSGGYTEAFF
CDR3nt: TGTGCCAGCAGCCAAGGGTTATCAGGGGGCTACACTGAAGCTTTCTTT

j_gene: TRBJ2-7
abundance: -
d_gene: -
v_gene: TRBV2
CDR3aa: CASLGPRHYEQYF
CDR3nt: TGTGCCAGCCTAGGGCCCCGCCACTACGAGCAGTACTTC

j_gene: TRBJ1-2
abundance: -
d_gene: TRBD1
v_gene: TRBV5-6
CDR3aa: CASRLQRDRANYGYTF
CDR3nt: TGTGCCAGCAGACTTCAACGGGACAGGGCTAACTATGGCTACACCTTC

j_gene: TRBJ2-2
abundance: -
d_gene: TRBD1
v_gene: TRBV9
CDR3aa: CASSAHAGQGINTGELFF
CDR3nt: TGTGCCAGCAGCGCACACGCGGGACAGGGAATAAACACCGGGGAGCTGTTTTTT

j_gene: TRBJ2-2
abundance: -
d_gene: -
v_gene: TRBV5-6
CDR3aa: CASSPGAGELFF
CDR3nt: TGTGCCAGCAGCCCAGGGGCCGGGGAGCTGTTTTTT

j_gene: TRBJ1-1
abundance: -
d_gene: -
v_gene: TRBV27
CDR3aa: CASKIGTATEAFF
CDR3nt: TGTGCCAGCAAAATTGGGACGGCCACTGAAGCTTTCTTT

j_gene: TRBJ1-2
abundance: -
d_gene: -
v_gene: TRBV9
CDR3aa: CASSVEGNPNYGYTF
CDR3nt: TGTGCCAGCAGCGTAGAGGGGAACCCTAACTATGGCTACACCTTC

j_gene: TRBJ1-6
abundance: -
d_gene: -
v_gene: TRBV5-4
CDR3aa: CATGTGSPLHF
CDR3nt: TGTGCCACAGGGACGGGTTCACCCCTCCACTTT

j_gene: TRBJ1-1
abundance: -
d_gene: TRBD1
v_gene: TRBV27
CDR3aa: CASGFDRVTEAFF
CDR3nt: TGTGCCAGCGGTTTTGACAGGGTTACTGAAGCTTTCTTT

j_gene: TRBJ2-7
abundance: -
d_gene: TRBD1
v_gene: TRBV7-9
CDR3aa: CASRRDSSYEQYF
CDR3nt: TGTGCCAGCAGAAGGGACAGCTCCTACGAGCAGTACTTC